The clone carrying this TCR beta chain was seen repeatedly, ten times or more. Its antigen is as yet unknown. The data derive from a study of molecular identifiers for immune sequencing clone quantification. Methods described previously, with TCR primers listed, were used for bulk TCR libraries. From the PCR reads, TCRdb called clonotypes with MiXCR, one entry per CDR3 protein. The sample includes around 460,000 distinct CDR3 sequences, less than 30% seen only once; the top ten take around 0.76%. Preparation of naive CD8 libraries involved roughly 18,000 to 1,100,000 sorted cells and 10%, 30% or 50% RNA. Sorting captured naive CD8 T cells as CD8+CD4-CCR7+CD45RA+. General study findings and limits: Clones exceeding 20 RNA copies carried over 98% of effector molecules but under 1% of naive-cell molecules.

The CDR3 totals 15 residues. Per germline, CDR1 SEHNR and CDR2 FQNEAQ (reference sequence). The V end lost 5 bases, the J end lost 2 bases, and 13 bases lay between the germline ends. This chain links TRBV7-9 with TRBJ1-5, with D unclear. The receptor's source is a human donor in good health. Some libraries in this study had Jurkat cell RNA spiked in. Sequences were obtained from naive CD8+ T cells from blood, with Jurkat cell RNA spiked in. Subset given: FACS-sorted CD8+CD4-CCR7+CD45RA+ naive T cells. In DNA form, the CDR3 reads TGTGCCAGCAGCGGTCCCCCTGGGGGCAATCAGCCCCAGCATTTT. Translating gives CASSGPPGGNQPQHF. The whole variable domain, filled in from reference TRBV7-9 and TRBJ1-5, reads DTGVSQNPRHKITKRGQNVTFRCDPISEHNRLYWYRQTLGQGPEFLTYFQNEAQLEKSRLLSDRFSAERPKGSFSTLEIQRTEQGDSAMYLCASSGPPGGNQPQHFGDGTRLSIL.